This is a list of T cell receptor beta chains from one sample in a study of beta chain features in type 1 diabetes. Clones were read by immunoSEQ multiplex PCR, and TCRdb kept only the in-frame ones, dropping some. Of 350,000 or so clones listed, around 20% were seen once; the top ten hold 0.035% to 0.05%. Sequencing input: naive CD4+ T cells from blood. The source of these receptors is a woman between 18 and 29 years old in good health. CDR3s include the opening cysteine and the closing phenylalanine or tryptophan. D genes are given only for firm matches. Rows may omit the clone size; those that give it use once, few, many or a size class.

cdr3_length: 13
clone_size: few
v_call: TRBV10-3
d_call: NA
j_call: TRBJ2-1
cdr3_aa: CAISESLSNEQFF
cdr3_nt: TGTGCCATCAGTGAGTCGCTTAGCAATGAGCAGTTCTTC

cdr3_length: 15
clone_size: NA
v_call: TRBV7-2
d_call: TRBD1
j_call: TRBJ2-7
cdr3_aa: CASSISGTGSREQYF
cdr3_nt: TGTGCCAGCTCAATCTCCGGGACAGGGAGCCGCGAGCAGTACTTC

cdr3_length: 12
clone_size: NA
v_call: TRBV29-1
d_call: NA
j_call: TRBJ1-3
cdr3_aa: CAVFSSGNTIYF
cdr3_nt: TGCGCCGTATTTAGCTCTGGAAACACCATATATTTT

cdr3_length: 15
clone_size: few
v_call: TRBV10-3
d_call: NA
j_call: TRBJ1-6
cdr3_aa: CAISERSGKYSPLHF
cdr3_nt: TGTGCCATCAGTGAGCGGTCAGGGAAATATTCACCCCTCCACTTT

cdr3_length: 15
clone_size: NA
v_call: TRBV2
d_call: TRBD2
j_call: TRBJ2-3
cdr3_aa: CASQGREGGTDTQYF
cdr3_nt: TGTGCCTCCCAGGGAAGGGAGGGAGGCACAGATACGCAGTATTTT

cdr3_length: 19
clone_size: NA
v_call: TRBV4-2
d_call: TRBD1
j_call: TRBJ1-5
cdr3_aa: CASSHPRDRGLIGNQPQHF
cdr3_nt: TGTGCCAGCAGCCACCCCCGGGACAGGGGGCTTATAGGCAATCAGCCCCAGCATTTT

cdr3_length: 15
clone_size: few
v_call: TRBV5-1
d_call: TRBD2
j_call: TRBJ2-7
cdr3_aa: CASSLGSGSLYEQYF
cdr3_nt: TGCGCCAGCAGCTTGGGAAGCGGGAGTCTCTACGAGCAGTACTTC

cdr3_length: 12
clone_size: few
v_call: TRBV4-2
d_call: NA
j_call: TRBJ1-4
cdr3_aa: CASSQTNEKLFF
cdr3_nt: TGTGCCAGCAGCCAAACAAATGAAAAACTGTTTTTT

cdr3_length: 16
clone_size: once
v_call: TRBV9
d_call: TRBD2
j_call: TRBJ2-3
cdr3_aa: CASSATGTSPTDTQYF
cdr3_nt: TGTGCCAGCAGCGCAACCGGGACTAGCCCGACCGATACGCAGTATTTT

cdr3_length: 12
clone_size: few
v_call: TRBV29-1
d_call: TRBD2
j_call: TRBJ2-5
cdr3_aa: CSVQLAQETQYF
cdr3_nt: TGCAGCGTCCAACTAGCGCAAGAGACCCAGTACTTC

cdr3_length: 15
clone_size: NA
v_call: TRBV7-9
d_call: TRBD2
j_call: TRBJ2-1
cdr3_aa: CASSLTGREANEQFF
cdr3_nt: TGTGCCAGCAGTCTGACGGGGCGGGAGGCTAATGAGCAGTTCTTC

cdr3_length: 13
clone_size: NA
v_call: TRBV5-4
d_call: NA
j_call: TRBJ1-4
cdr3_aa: CASSLGARAKLFF
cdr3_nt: TGTGCCAGCAGCTTGGGGGCGAGGGCAAAACTGTTTTTT

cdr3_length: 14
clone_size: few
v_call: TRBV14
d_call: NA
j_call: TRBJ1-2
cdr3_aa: CASSQTTRSGGYTF
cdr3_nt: TGTGCCAGCAGCCAAACGACTCGATCGGGTGGCTACACCTTC